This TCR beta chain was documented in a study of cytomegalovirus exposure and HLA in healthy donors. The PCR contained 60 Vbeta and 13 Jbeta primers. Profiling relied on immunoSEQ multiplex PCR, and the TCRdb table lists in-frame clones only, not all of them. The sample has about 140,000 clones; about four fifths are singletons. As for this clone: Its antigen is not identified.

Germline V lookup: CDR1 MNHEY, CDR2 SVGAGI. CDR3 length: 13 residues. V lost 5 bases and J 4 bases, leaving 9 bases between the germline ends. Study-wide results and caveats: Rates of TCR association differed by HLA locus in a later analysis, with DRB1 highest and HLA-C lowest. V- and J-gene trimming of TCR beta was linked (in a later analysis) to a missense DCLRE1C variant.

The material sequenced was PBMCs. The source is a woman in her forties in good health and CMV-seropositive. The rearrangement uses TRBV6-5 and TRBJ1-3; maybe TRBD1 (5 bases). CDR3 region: CASSQGVGNTIYF. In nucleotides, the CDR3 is TGTGCCAGCAGTCAAGGGGTAGGAAACACCATATATTTT.